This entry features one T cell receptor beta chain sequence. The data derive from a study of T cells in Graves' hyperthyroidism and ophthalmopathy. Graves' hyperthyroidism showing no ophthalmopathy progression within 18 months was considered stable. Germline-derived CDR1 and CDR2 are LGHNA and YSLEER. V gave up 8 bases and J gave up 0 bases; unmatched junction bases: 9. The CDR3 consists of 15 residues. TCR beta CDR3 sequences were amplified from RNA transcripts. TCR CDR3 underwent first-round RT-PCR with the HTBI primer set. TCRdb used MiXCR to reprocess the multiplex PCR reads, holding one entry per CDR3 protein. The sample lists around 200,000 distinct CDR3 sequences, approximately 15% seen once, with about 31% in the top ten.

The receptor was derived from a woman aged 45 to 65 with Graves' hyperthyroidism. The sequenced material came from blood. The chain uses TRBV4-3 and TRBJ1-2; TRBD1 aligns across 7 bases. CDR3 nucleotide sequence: TGCGCCAGCGGGACCCGGGACAGCGCTAACTATGGCTACACCTTC. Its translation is CASGTRDSANYGYTF.